This T cell receptor beta chain is drawn from a study of blood T cell repertoires in COVID-19. Study details: From the United States, Italy and Spain came samples of acute and convalescent COVID-19.

Sequencing was performed with immunoSEQ multiplex PCR; in TCRdb, only in-frame clones are kept and a portion is missing. The profile covers roughly 100,000 clones, with about 76% appearing a single time and approximately 10% taken by the ten largest. The sample holds one count of this clone. CDR3 length: 14 residues. V gave up 8 bases and J gave up 1 base, with 15 bases separating them. In germline, CDR1 is MNHEY, CDR2 SVGEGT. The gene calls are TRBV6-2 or TRBV6-3 and TRBJ2-7; D is perhaps TRBD2 (5 bases). Sequenced sample: peripheral blood. This receptor was taken from a woman over 75 with acute or convalescent COVID-19. The CDR3, as DNA: TGTGCCAGCCGCCGGACTTTATCGTCCTACGAGCAGTACTTC. Its protein is CASRRTLSSYEQYF.